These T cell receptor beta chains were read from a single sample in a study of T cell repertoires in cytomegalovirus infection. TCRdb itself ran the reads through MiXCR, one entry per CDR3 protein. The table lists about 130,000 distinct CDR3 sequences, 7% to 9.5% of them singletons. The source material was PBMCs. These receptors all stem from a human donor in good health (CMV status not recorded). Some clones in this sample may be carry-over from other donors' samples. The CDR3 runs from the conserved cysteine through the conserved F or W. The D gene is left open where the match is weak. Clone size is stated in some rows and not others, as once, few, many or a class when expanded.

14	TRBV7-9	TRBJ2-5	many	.	CASSPLVEQETQYF	TGTGCCAGCAGCCCCCTCGTAGAACAAGAGACCCAGTACTTC
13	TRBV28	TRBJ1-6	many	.	CASRDSYNSPLHF	TGTGCCAGCCGTGACAGTTATAATTCACCCCTCCACTTT
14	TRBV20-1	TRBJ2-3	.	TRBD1	CSTGAGGNTDTQYF	TGCAGCACCGGGGCAGGGGGCAACACAGATACGCAGTATTTT
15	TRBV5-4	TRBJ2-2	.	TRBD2	CASSTGAGRTGELFF	TGTGCCAGCAGCACCGGGGCCGGGAGGACCGGGGAGCTGTTTTTT
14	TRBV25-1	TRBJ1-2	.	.	CASSENPTNYGYTF	TGTGCCAGCAGTGAAAACCCGACAAACTATGGCTACACCTTC
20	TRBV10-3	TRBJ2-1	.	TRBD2	CAISERGTSGRTSSYNEQFF	TGTGCCATCAGTGAGAGGGGGACTAGCGGGAGGACTAGCTCCTACAATGAGCAGTTCTTC
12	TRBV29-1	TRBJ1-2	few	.	CSVPRGNYGYTF	TGCAGCGTCCCAAGGGGCAACTATGGCTACACCTTC
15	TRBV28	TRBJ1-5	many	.	CASSVQGLLYQPQHF	TGTGCCAGCAGTGTCCAGGGATTGCTTTATCAGCCCCAGCATTTT
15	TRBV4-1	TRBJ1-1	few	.	CASSQDLTRNTEAFF	TGCGCCAGCAGCCAAGATCTTACGAGGAACACTGAAGCTTTCTTT
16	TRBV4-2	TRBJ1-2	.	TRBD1	CASSSNRGGSEGGYTF	TGTGCCAGCAGCTCTAACAGGGGAGGAAGCGAGGGTGGCTACACCTTC
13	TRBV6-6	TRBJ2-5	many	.	CASSYSTIGTQYF	TGTGCCAGCAGTTACTCTACAATTGGGACCCAGTACTTC
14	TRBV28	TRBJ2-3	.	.	CASSLDTPTDTQYF	TGTGCCAGCAGTTTGGACACCCCCACAGATACGCAGTATTTT
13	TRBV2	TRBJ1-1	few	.	CVNRGEVNTEAFF	TGTGTCAACCGGGGGGAGGTGAACACTGAAGCTTTCTTT
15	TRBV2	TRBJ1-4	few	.	CASSEAPGFGEKLFF	TGTGCCAGCAGTGAAGCTCCCGGGTTTGGGGAAAAACTGTTTTTT
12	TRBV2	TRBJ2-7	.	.	CASIRGGYEQYF	TGTGCCAGCATCCGGGGTGGGTACGAGCAGTACTTC
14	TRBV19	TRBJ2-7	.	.	CASSIGGQFYEQYF	TGTGCCAGTAGTATCGGAGGGCAGTTTTACGAGCAGTACTTC
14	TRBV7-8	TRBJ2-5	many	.	CASSPGPYQETQYF	TGTGCCAGCAGCCCCGGACCCTATCAAGAGACCCAGTACTTC
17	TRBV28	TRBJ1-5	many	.	CASSTTMDSWRHQPQHF	TGTGCCAGCAGTACCACCATGGACAGTTGGCGCCATCAGCCCCAGCATTTT